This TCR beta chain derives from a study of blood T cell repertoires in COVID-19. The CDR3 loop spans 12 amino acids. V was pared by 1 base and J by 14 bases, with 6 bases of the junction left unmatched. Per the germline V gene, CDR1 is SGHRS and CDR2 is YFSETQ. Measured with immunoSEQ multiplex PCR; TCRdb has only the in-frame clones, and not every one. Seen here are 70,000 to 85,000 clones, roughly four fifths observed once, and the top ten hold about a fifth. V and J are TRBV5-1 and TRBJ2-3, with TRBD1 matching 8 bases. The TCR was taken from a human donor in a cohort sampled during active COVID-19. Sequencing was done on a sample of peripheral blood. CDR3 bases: TGCGCCAGCAGCTTGACGGACAGGGATCCGTATTTT. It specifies CASSLTDRDPYF.